These T cell receptor beta chains were read from a single sample in a study of T cell responses to AZD1222 COVID-19 vaccine. The repertoire was sequenced with immunoSEQ multiplex PCR; TCRdb's copy has only in-frame clones and lacks some. The table has under 150,000 clones, roughly 85% seen once. Source: peripheral blood, taken 28 days after the second dose of the MenACWY control vaccine. The source of these receptors is an adult who received the MenACWY meningococcal vaccine as a control. Each CDR3 is given with its conserved first and last residue. The D gene is left open where the match is weak. Only part of the rows carry a size: once, few, many, or a class if the clone is expanded.

-	TRBV21-1	TRBJ2-2	-	CASSKLLLGGELFF	TGTGCCAGCAGCAAGTTGCTCCTCGGCGGGGAGCTGTTTTTT
-	TRBV29-1	TRBJ1-2	-	CSVGTNYGYTF	TGCAGCGTGGGGACAAACTATGGCTACACCTTC
-	TRBV4-1	TRBJ2-3	TRBD1	CASSRDRGQGDTQYF	TGCGCCAGCAGCCGTGACAGGGGGCAAGGAGATACGCAGTATTTT
-	TRBV7-9	TRBJ1-3	-	CASRSGRAGNTIYF	TGTGCCAGCAGAAGCGGCAGGGCTGGAAACACCATATATTTT
-	TRBV9	TRBJ2-7	-	CASSQNSDEQYF	TGTGCCAGCAGCCAGAATAGCGACGAGCAGTACTTC
few	TRBV7-2	TRBJ1-2	TRBD1	CASSYDRGGGYTF	TGTGCCAGCAGTTATGACAGGGGCGGAGGCTACACCTTC
-	TRBV29-1	TRBJ2-3	-	CRAGGGLPADTQYF	TGCAGAGCAGGGGGAGGGCTACCCGCAGATACGCAGTATTTT
-	TRBV3-1/TRBV3-2	TRBJ1-1	TRBD1	CASRLQGAKVEAFF	TGTGCCAGCAGGCTACAGGGGGCGAAGGTTGAAGCTTTCTTT
-	TRBV28	TRBJ1-2	-	CASSLPNGYTF	TGTGCCAGCAGCCTACCAAACGGCTACACCTTC
-	TRBV5-4	TRBJ1-6	-	CASTQQGAGNSPLHF	TGTGCCAGCACCCAACAGGGTGCTGGGAATTCACCCCTCCACTTT
-	TRBV6-5	TRBJ1-1	TRBD1	CASSRDREVNTEAFF	TGTGCCAGCAGTAGGGACAGGGAGGTTAACACTGAAGCTTTCTTT
-	TRBV4-1	TRBJ1-2	TRBD1	CASSQPGQRVDGYTF	TGCGCCAGCAGCCAACCGGGACAGCGGGTGGATGGCTACACCTTC
-	TRBV5-4	TRBJ2-7	TRBD1	CASSLGQGVSYEQYF	TGTGCCAGCAGCCTGGGACAGGGGGTGTCCTACGAGCAGTACTTC
-	TRBV7-9	TRBJ1-5	TRBD1	CASSPDRGDQPQHF	TGTGCCAGCAGCCCGGACAGGGGGGACCAGCCCCAGCATTTT
-	TRBV27	TRBJ2-3	-	CASLLGQLRGRRTDTQYF	TGTGCCAGCCTCCTCGGACAGTTACGTGGCCGGCGCACAGATACGCAGTATTTT
-	TRBV2	TRBJ2-2	-	CAYLPFRNTGELFF	TGTGCCTACCTACCTTTCCGGAACACCGGGGAGCTGTTTTTT
few	TRBV11-2	TRBJ1-1	-	CASSLDPWEYTEAFF	TGTGCCAGCAGCTTAGATCCGTGGGAGTACACTGAAGCTTTCTTT
once	TRBV3-1/TRBV3-2	TRBJ2-3	-	CASSHRGGATDTQYF	TGTGCCAGCAGCCACAGGGGTGGGGCCACAGATACGCAGTATTTT
-	TRBV27	TRBJ2-7	-	CASNTRRRAYEQYF	TGTGCCAGCAACACCCGGAGACGGGCCTACGAGCAGTACTTC
-	TRBV5-1	TRBJ1-6	TRBD1	CASSETGTLKPLHF	TGCGCCAGCAGCGAGACAGGGACCCTTAAACCCCTCCACTTT
-	TRBV19	TRBJ2-5	-	CASSIIGGQETQYF	TGTGCCAGTAGTATAATCGGGGGACAAGAGACCCAGTACTTC
-	TRBV5-1	TRBJ1-3	TRBD1	CASSRDRGNTGNTIYF	TGCGCCAGCAGCAGGGACAGGGGAAATACTGGAAACACCATATATTTT
once	TRBV2	TRBJ2-7	-	CASSEPGAMSSYEQYF	TGTGCCAGCAGTGAACCGGGAGCGATGAGCTCCTACGAGCAGTACTTC
-	TRBV28	TRBJ1-2	-	CASRPQGRWDGGYTF	TGTGCCAGCAGGCCCCAGGGGCGCTGGGATGGGGGCTACACCTTC
-	TRBV5-1	TRBJ2-2	-	CASSTPQGGVLAGELFF	TGCGCCAGCAGCACACCACAGGGGGGGGTGCTGGCCGGGGAGCTGTTTTTT
-	TRBV19	TRBJ1-1	-	CASSISGTVNTEAFF	TGTGCCAGTAGTATAAGTGGGACGGTGAACACTGAAGCTTTCTTT
-	TRBV11-2	TRBJ1-2	-	CASSSLRGGLYGYTF	TGTGCCAGCAGCTCACTGAGGGGGGGTCTCTATGGCTACACCTTC
-	TRBV18	TRBJ1-1	TRBD1	CASSPRGTGNTEAFF	TGTGCCAGCTCACCACGAGGGACAGGGAACACTGAAGCTTTCTTT
-	TRBV6-2/TRBV6-3	TRBJ2-3	TRBD2	CASSPEVAGAHDTQYF	TGTGCCAGCAGCCCCGAAGTAGCGGGAGCCCATGATACGCAGTATTTT
-	TRBV2	TRBJ2-1	TRBD2	CASRGWGGLAGSQQFF	TGTGCCAGCAGGGGCTGGGGCGGACTAGCGGGATCGCAGCAGTTCTTC
-	TRBV10-3	TRBJ1-1	TRBD1	CAISESTAGGNTEAFF	TGTGCCATCAGTGAGTCGACGGCAGGGGGTAACACTGAAGCTTTCTTT
-	TRBV5-1	TRBJ2-1	TRBD1	CASKAGGSYNEQFF	TGCGCCAGCAAGGCAGGGGGTTCCTACAATGAGCAGTTCTTC
-	TRBV29-1	TRBJ1-5	-	CSVGEHLGQPQHF	TGCAGCGTGGGGGAACATTTAGGTCAGCCCCAGCATTTT
-	TRBV9	TRBJ1-1	-	CASSRVDSPSTEAFF	TGTGCCAGCAGCCGAGTGGACAGCCCTTCCACTGAAGCTTTCTTT
-	TRBV19	TRBJ1-4	-	CASSWVGTPKLFF	TGTGCCAGTAGTTGGGTCGGGACCCCAAAACTGTTTTTT
-	TRBV27	TRBJ1-6	-	CASSQILGAPSPLHF	TGTGCCAGCAGCCAGATCCTCGGGGCCCCCTCACCCCTCCACTTT
-	TRBV3-1/TRBV3-2	TRBJ2-7	TRBD1	CASSQDGRQGYSEQYF	TGTGCCAGCAGCCAAGATGGGAGACAGGGCTATAGCGAGCAGTACTTC
-	TRBV27	TRBJ2-1	TRBD2	CASSSGTSGHNEQFF	TGTGCCAGCAGTTCCGGGACTAGCGGTCACAATGAGCAGTTCTTC
-	TRBV5-1	TRBJ2-4	TRBD2	CASSLEASGSPKAKNIQYF	TGCGCCAGCAGCTTGGAGGCTAGCGGTAGTCCAAAAGCCAAAAACATTCAGTACTTC
-	TRBV2	TRBJ2-1	TRBD2	CASNGREGRNEQFF	TGTGCCAGCAATGGGCGGGAGGGCCGCAATGAGCAGTTCTTC
-	TRBV27	TRBJ2-7	-	CASSLLASRTLEQYF	TGTGCCAGCAGTTTATTAGCGTCCCGAACTCTTGAGCAGTACTTC
once	TRBV10-3	TRBJ1-1	TRBD1	CAISVGTANTEAFF	TGTGCCATCAGCGTAGGGACAGCCAACACTGAAGCTTTCTTT
-	TRBV5-4	TRBJ1-1	TRBD1	CASRPDGQGNEAFF	TGTGCCAGCAGGCCAGACGGACAGGGTAATGAAGCTTTCTTT
-	TRBV3-1/TRBV3-2	TRBJ1-2	TRBD1	CASSQAGGAQYGYTF	TGTGCCAGCAGCCAAGCAGGGGGGGCGCAATATGGCTACACCTTC
-	TRBV5-8	TRBJ2-2	TRBD1	CASSPDRVGTGELFF	TGTGCCAGCAGCCCGGACAGGGTGGGGACCGGGGAGCTGTTTTTT
-	TRBV5-1	TRBJ2-2	-	CASKLLGANTGELFF	TGCGCCAGCAAACTCCTTGGGGCGAACACCGGGGAGCTGTTTTTT
-	TRBV27	TRBJ1-2	-	CASSFSRGLNGYTF	TGTGCCAGCAGTTTCAGCAGGGGACTGAATGGCTACACCTTC
-	TRBV19	TRBJ2-5	TRBD2	CASSPVAGSQETQYF	TGTGCCAGTAGTCCGGTAGCGGGGTCACAAGAGACCCAGTACTTC
-	TRBV7-9	TRBJ1-6	-	CASSLAAGVNSPLHF	TGTGCCAGCAGCTTAGCGGCAGGGGTAAATTCACCCCTCCACTTT
-	TRBV19	TRBJ2-2	-	CASSMDRITGELFF	TGTGCCAGTAGTATGGACCGGATAACCGGGGAGCTGTTTTTT
-	TRBV9	TRBJ2-1	-	CASSVGGDEQFF	TGTGCCAGCAGCGTAGGGGGCGATGAGCAGTTCTTC
-	TRBV28	TRBJ1-2	TRBD1	CASSSTGENYGYTF	TGTGCCAGCAGTTCGACAGGGGAGAACTATGGCTACACCTTC
-	TRBV27	TRBJ1-2	-	CASSPQGGNSYGYTF	TGTGCCAGCAGTCCACAGGGCGGCAATTCCTATGGCTACACCTTC
-	TRBV10-2	TRBJ1-3	-	CASSQGSRGNTIYF	TGCGCCAGCAGTCAGGGGTCTCGGGGAAACACCATATATTTT
once	TRBV7-9	TRBJ2-5	TRBD2	CASSRRTSGSGETQYF	TGTGCCAGCAGCCGACGGACTAGCGGGAGCGGGGAGACCCAGTACTTC
-	TRBV29-1	TRBJ2-7	TRBD1	CSVSRQGPTYEQYF	TGCAGCGTTTCCCGACAGGGGCCCACCTACGAGCAGTACTTC
-	TRBV10-3	TRBJ1-2	-	CAISARAGRFHYGYTF	TGTGCCATCAGTGCTAGGGCAGGGCGTTTTCACTATGGCTACACCTTC
few	TRBV28	TRBJ2-4	-	CASNPGQLAKNIQYF	TGTGCCAGCAACCCCGGACAGCTAGCCAAAAACATTCAGTACTTC
once	TRBV15	TRBJ2-7	TRBD2	CATSLSGSSYEQYF	TGTGCCACCAGCCTTAGCGGGAGTAGCTACGAGCAGTACTTC